This TCR beta chain was sequenced for a study of metastatic and nonmetastatic thyroid tumors (dated by TCRdb to about 2020). About the full investigation: For patients with malignant and with benign thyroid disease, the researchers compared repertoires between peripheral blood samples and tumor or nodule tissue samples.

This clone is medium-sized (0.01 to 0.1%). Its antigen remains unidentified. Base qualities were left out, and no much larger clone turns up one base away. Libraries came from PCR. The sequencing machine was an Illumina HiSeq 4000. The TCR beta-chain CDR3 region of each patient was profiled by high-throughput sequencing. The paper's processing steps were these. The researchers built a classifier to tell apart papillary thyroid cancer patients with distant metastasis, based on CDR3 differences among clinicopathological groups. The Shannon index was used to assess repertoire diversity, and the Morisita-Horn index was used to assess tumor-blood repertoire similarity. The public reads were run again by TCRdb, first through fastp at Q25 and then through MiXCR, and only productive beta chains were kept. It is TCRdb's table, rather than the study itself, that gives the V and J calls and clone size. The sample contains tens of thousands of clones, 12% of them found a single time. Of the sample, about 10% falls within the top ten clones.

What the authors observed across the whole study: In both blood and tumor samples, malignant tumors were reported to have significantly higher TCR beta diversity than benign nodules.

None of the patients had been given any treatment before thyroid surgery. The study retrospectively analysed patient clinical samples collected from about 2012 to 2019 using T-cell receptor beta sequencing. From the cysteine up to the phenylalanine, the CDR3 has a length of 13 residues. CDR3 DNA is the only sequence kept; it has 39 bases, read in frame from the first base. The V end loses 8 bases and the J end loses 1 base, and a stretch of 12 bases separates them. The germline V gene encodes CDR1 MNHNS and CDR2 SASEGT. The sequence links TRBV6-1 to TRBJ2-7; TRBD1 could be the D gene, as 7 bases match. Sequencing input: blood. This sequence originates from a male donor with papillary thyroid cancer or a benign thyroid nodule (not recorded which). Some clones in this sample may be carry-over from other donors' samples. CDR3 loop: CASGRDRSYEQYF. The DNA sequence follows: TGTGCCAGCGGGCGGGACAGATCCTACGAGCAGTACTTC.